Listed below are T cell receptor beta chains from one sample, sequenced in a study of neurological immune-mediated disorders. TCRdb re-analysed the 5' RACE reads in MiXCR, keeping a single row per CDR3 protein. In the table there are 45,000 or so distinct CDR3 sequences, approximately 2.8% of which are singletons. The sample consisted of PBMCs. The receptors were gathered from a woman aged 50 to 65 with multiple sclerosis. The CDR3 runs from the conserved cysteine through the conserved F or W. Each record gives: J gene, V gene, D gene, clone size, CDR3 length, CDR3 protein, CDR3 DNA. D genes are given only for firm matches. Clone size, where shown, is once, few, many, or a class for clones that have expanded.

J: TRBJ2-1; V: TRBV6-5; D: -; size: many; length: 12; CDR3: CASSLRGNEQFF; DNA: TGTGCCAGCAGTTTACGGGGGAATGAGCAGTTCTTC
J: TRBJ2-2; V: TRBV20-1; D: -; size: many; length: 16; CDR3: CSASSREGFHTGELFF; DNA: TGCAGTGCTAGCAGCAGGGAAGGGTTCCACACCGGGGAGCTGTTTTTT
J: TRBJ2-3; V: TRBV27; D: -; size: many; length: 14; CDR3: CASSPKTSTDTQYF; DNA: TGTGCCAGCAGTCCCAAGACTAGCACAGATACGCAGTATTTT
J: TRBJ1-6; V: TRBV15; D: -; size: many; length: 15; CDR3: CATSRDRDGGSPLHF; DNA: TGTGCCACCAGCAGAGACCGGGACGGGGGATCACCCCTCCACTTT
J: TRBJ2-1; V: TRBV7-2; D: -; size: many; length: 14; CDR3: CASSPTSSYNEQFF; DNA: TGTGCCAGCAGCCCGACGAGCTCCTACAATGAGCAGTTCTTC
J: TRBJ1-6; V: TRBV2; D: TRBD1; size: many; length: 18; CDR3: CASSGTGAPSSYNSPLHF; DNA: TGTGCCAGCAGCGGGACAGGGGCCCCGAGCTCCTATAATTCACCCCTCCACTTT
J: TRBJ1-2; V: TRBV11-2; D: -; size: many; length: 13; CDR3: CASRRDNNYGYTF; DNA: TGTGCCAGCAGACGAGATAATAACTATGGCTACACCTTC
J: TRBJ2-3; V: TRBV20-1; D: -; size: many; length: 12; CDR3: CSTKANVDTQYF; DNA: TGCAGTACCAAGGCAAACGTAGATACGCAGTATTTT
J: TRBJ2-5; V: TRBV29-1; D: -; size: many; length: 11; CDR3: CSVRLGETQYF; DNA: TGCAGCGTTCGTTTGGGTGAGACCCAGTACTTC
J: TRBJ1-2; V: TRBV12-3/TRBV12-4; D: -; size: many; length: 13; CDR3: CASSREGSYGYTF; DNA: TGTGCCAGCAGTCGGGAAGGGAGCTATGGCTACACCTTC
J: TRBJ2-2; V: TRBV27; D: -; size: many; length: 13; CDR3: CASSFRGFGELFF; DNA: TGTGCCAGCAGTTTTAGGGGTTTCGGGGAGCTGTTTTTT
J: TRBJ1-6; V: TRBV12-3/TRBV12-4; D: -; size: many; length: 13; CDR3: CATSTIATGTLHF; DNA: TGTGCCACCAGTACAATAGCGACAGGTACCCTCCACTTT
J: TRBJ2-1; V: TRBV18; D: TRBD2; size: many; length: 14; CDR3: CASSPRLAGDEQFF; DNA: TGTGCCAGCTCACCACGACTAGCGGGAGATGAGCAGTTCTTC
J: TRBJ2-5; V: TRBV5-5; D: -; size: many; length: 14; CDR3: CASSSEARGETQYF; DNA: TGTGCCAGCAGCTCTGAGGCTCGCGGGGAGACCCAGTACTTC
J: TRBJ1-2; V: TRBV7-9; D: TRBD1; size: many; length: 15; CDR3: CASSLGGQGYYGYTF; DNA: TGTGCCAGCAGCTTGGGGGGACAGGGGTACTATGGCTACACCTTC
J: TRBJ2-3; V: TRBV5-1; D: TRBD2; size: many; length: 16; CDR3: CASSKMTSGRVDTQYF; DNA: TGCGCCAGCAGCAAGATGACTAGCGGGAGGGTGGATACGCAGTATTTT
J: TRBJ1-5; V: TRBV10-1; D: -; size: -; length: 13; CDR3: CASSVRLNQPQHF; DNA: TGCGCCAGCAGTGTTCGGCTTAATCAGCCCCAGCATTTT
J: TRBJ2-2; V: TRBV7-2; D: -; size: -; length: 16; CDR3: CASSLVAASNNGELFF; DNA: TGTGCCAGCAGCTTAGTGGCAGCCTCGAACAACGGGGAACTGTTTTTT
J: TRBJ1-2; V: TRBV10-3; D: -; size: many; length: 16; CDR3: CAISSQAAGQYYGYTF; DNA: TGTGCCATCAGTTCCCAGGCGGCGGGACAATACTATGGCTACACCTTC
J: TRBJ2-3; V: TRBV12-3/TRBV12-4; D: -; size: many; length: 14; CDR3: CASSLVGATDTQYF; DNA: TGTGCCAGCAGCCTGGTAGGGGCAACAGATACGCAGTATTTT
J: TRBJ1-3; V: TRBV5-8; D: -; size: many; length: 17; CDR3: CASSLAASSFSGNTIYF; DNA: TGTGCCAGCAGCTTGGCGGCGTCCTCCTTTTCTGGAAACACCATATATTTT
J: TRBJ1-1; V: TRBV11-2; D: -; size: many; length: 13; CDR3: CASSLDTNTEAFF; DNA: TGTGCCAGCAGCTTAGACACCAACACTGAAGCTTTCTTT
J: TRBJ2-1; V: TRBV20-1; D: TRBD2; size: many; length: 14; CDR3: CSASPAGSYNEQFF; DNA: TGCAGTGCTAGTCCAGCGGGATCCTACAATGAGCAGTTCTTC
J: TRBJ2-1; V: TRBV6-6; D: -; size: many; length: 15; CDR3: CASSYSADSYNEQFF; DNA: TGTGCCAGCAGTTACTCGGCAGACTCCTACAATGAGCAGTTCTTC
J: TRBJ1-3; V: TRBV7-8; D: -; size: many; length: 14; CDR3: CASSLEGSGNTIYF; DNA: TGTGCCAGCAGCTTAGAGGGGTCTGGAAACACCATATATTTT
J: TRBJ1-1; V: TRBV5-1; D: -; size: many; length: 15; CDR3: CASSTMGLLNTEAFF; DNA: TGCGCCAGCAGCACTATGGGGCTTCTGAACACTGAAGCTTTCTTT
J: TRBJ2-1; V: TRBV20-1; D: -; size: many; length: 15; CDR3: CSASGVRSSYNEQFF; DNA: TGCAGTGCTAGCGGGGTAAGGAGCTCCTACAATGAGCAGTTCTTC
J: TRBJ2-6; V: TRBV5-6; D: TRBD1; size: many; length: 16; CDR3: CASSATGSFGANVLTF; DNA: TGTGCCAGCAGCGCGACAGGGAGCTTTGGGGCCAACGTCCTGACTTTC
J: TRBJ2-3; V: TRBV5-1; D: -; size: few; length: 15; CDR3: CASTLEGVVTDTQYF; DNA: TGCGCAAGCACCCTAGAGGGGGTGGTGACAGATACGCAGTATTTT
J: TRBJ2-5; V: TRBV6-6; D: -; size: many; length: 13; CDR3: CASSYRKQETQYF; DNA: TGTGCCAGCAGTTACCGAAAGCAAGAGACCCAGTACTTC
J: TRBJ2-3; V: TRBV7-2; D: TRBD2; size: many; length: 17; CDR3: CASSLDLAGGRRDTQYF; DNA: TGTGCCAGCAGCTTAGATCTAGCGGGGGGGCGGAGAGATACGCAGTATTTT
J: TRBJ2-6; V: TRBV9; D: TRBD1; size: many; length: 16; CDR3: CASSTTGASGANVLTF; DNA: TGTGCCAGCAGTACGACAGGGGCCTCTGGGGCCAACGTCCTGACTTTC
J: TRBJ2-3; V: TRBV20-1; D: -; size: many; length: 12; CDR3: CSGGLSTDTQYF; DNA: TGCAGTGGAGGACTTAGCACAGATACGCAGTATTTT
J: TRBJ2-1; V: TRBV20-1; D: TRBD2; size: many; length: 15; CDR3: CSALWTSGTYNEQFF; DNA: TGCAGTGCTCTCTGGACTAGCGGGACCTACAATGAGCAGTTCTTC
J: TRBJ2-3; V: TRBV20-1; D: -; size: many; length: 14; CDR3: CSAAGSPPQDTQYF; DNA: TGCAGTGCTGCAGGGTCCCCCCCGCAAGATACGCAGTATTTT
J: TRBJ1-3; V: TRBV9; D: -; size: -; length: 15; CDR3: CASRVLPHSGNTIYF; DNA: TGTGCCAGCAGAGTATTGCCCCACTCTGGAAACACCATATATTTT
J: TRBJ2-5; V: TRBV3-1; D: -; size: many; length: 14; CDR3: CASSQAQGGETQYF; DNA: TGTGCCAGCAGCCAAGCCCAGGGGGGGGAGACCCAGTACTTC
J: TRBJ1-1; V: TRBV7-7; D: -; size: few; length: 13; CDR3: CASSLQKNTEAFF; DNA: TGTGCCAGCAGCTTACAGAAGAACACTGAAGCTTTCTTT
J: TRBJ1-3; V: TRBV20-1; D: TRBD1; size: many; length: 14; CDR3: CSAGQAYSGNTIYF; DNA: TGCAGTGCTGGACAGGCTTACTCTGGAAACACCATATATTTT
J: TRBJ2-5; V: TRBV5-1; D: TRBD2; size: many; length: 17; CDR3: CASSLGRGPLNQETQYF; DNA: TGCGCCAGCAGCTTAGGGAGGGGCCCCTTAAACCAAGAGACCCAGTACTTC
J: TRBJ1-1; V: TRBV20-1; D: -; size: many; length: 15; CDR3: CSASWGKRGNTEAFF; DNA: TGCAGTGCTTCCTGGGGGAAACGGGGGAACACTGAAGCTTTCTTT
J: TRBJ1-2; V: TRBV5-1; D: -; size: -; length: 13; CDR3: CASRGLPNYGYTF; DNA: TGCGCCAGCAGAGGCCTACCTAACTATGGCTACACCTTC
J: TRBJ1-4; V: TRBV5-1; D: TRBD1; size: many; length: 14; CDR3: CASSAQGAGEKLFF; DNA: TGCGCCAGCAGCGCCCAGGGGGCGGGGGAAAAACTGTTTTTT
J: TRBJ2-5; V: TRBV5-1; D: -; size: many; length: 13; CDR3: CASCRDVEETQYF; DNA: TGCGCCAGCTGCCGGGACGTTGAAGAGACCCAGTACTTC
J: TRBJ2-1; V: TRBV20-1; D: -; size: many; length: 15; CDR3: CSAHTWEDSYNEQFF; DNA: TGCAGTGCCCACACTTGGGAGGACTCCTACAATGAGCAGTTCTTC
J: TRBJ2-2; V: TRBV7-2; D: -; size: many; length: 16; CDR3: CASSYVVQFNTGELFF; DNA: TGTGCCAGCAGCTATGTCGTACAGTTTAACACCGGGGAGCTGTTTTTT
J: TRBJ2-3; V: TRBV5-8; D: TRBD2; size: many; length: 15; CDR3: CASSTGTSGTDTQYF; DNA: TGTGCCAGCAGCACCGGGACTAGCGGCACAGATACGCAGTATTTT
J: TRBJ1-2; V: TRBV20-1; D: TRBD1; size: many; length: 15; CDR3: CSARMTGGAGYGYTF; DNA: TGCAGTGCTAGAATGACAGGGGGCGCGGGATATGGCTACACCTTC
J: TRBJ1-1; V: TRBV28; D: -; size: many; length: 11; CDR3: CASSFGEGAFF; DNA: TGTGCCAGCAGTTTTGGGGAGGGAGCTTTCTTT